The 23 T cell receptor beta chains reported below all come from one sample, sequenced in a study of CD8 T cells in Susac syndrome. With random hexamers, reverse transcription was performed on about 0.45 to 1 ug of RNA. Via MiXCR, TCRdb re-called the immunoSEQ multiplex PCR reads, giving one row per CDR3 protein. The table shows 150,000 to 200,000 distinct CDR3 sequences, with over 85% occurring only once. Material: CD4+ T cells from PBMCs. The receptors come from a human donor in good health.

This sequence joins TRBV7-9 and TRBJ2-7, with D possibly TRBD2 on 5 matching bases. Per the germline V gene, CDR1 is SEHNR and CDR2 is FQNEAQ (reference sequence). The CDR3 runs 14 residues. V shed 2 bases and J shed 7 bases, with 15 bases lying between them. CDR3 sequence (DNA): TGTGCCAGCAGCTTATTTGGAGGCTTAGGGGAGCAGTACTTC. This translates into CASSLFGGLGEQYF. The variable domain in full, with the rest retrieved from reference TRBV7-9 and TRBJ2-7, is DTGVSQNPRHKITKRGQNVTFRCDPISEHNRLYWYRQTLGQGPEFLTYFQNEAQLEKSRLLSDRFSAERPKGSFSTLEIQRTEQGDSAMYLCASSLFGGLGEQYFGPGTRLTVT.

V is TRBV5-4 and J is TRBJ2-3; 11 bases are a match to TRBD2. There are 15 residues in the CDR3. Germline CDR1 SGHNT, CDR2 YYREEE (reference sequence). Trimming took 5 bases from V and 7 from J; bases not matched to a gene: 9. The CDR3 sequence: CASSSSSGGRYTQYF. For the CDR3, the DNA is TGTGCCAGCAGTTCCTCTAGCGGGGGGAGGTATACGCAGTATTTT.

This chain links TRBV3-1 with TRBJ2-1; D gene ambiguous. There are 11 residues in the CDR3. The ends were cut back, 4 bases at V and 7 bases at J, with 5 bases in the middle. CDR1 LGHDT and CDR2 YNNKEL come from the germline V gene (reference sequence). DNA of the CDR3: TGTGCCAGCAGCCGGGGTAATGAGCAGTTCTTC. Translation: CASSRGNEQFF.

The chain joins TRBV6-6 to TRBJ1-1, with 7 bases fitting TRBD1. Germline V gene sequence: CDR1 MNHNY, CDR2 SVGAGI (reference sequence). V dropped 8 bases and J dropped 3; count of bases not matched to a gene: 6. This CDR3 has 13 residues. This CDR3 is CASARQGYTEAFF. CDR3 nucleotides: TGTGCCAGCGCTCGACAGGGCTACACTGAAGCTTTCTTT.

V is TRBV20-1 and J is TRBJ2-5; TRBD1 agrees at 9 bases. Germline values: CDR1 DFQATT, CDR2 SNEGSKA (reference sequence). The CDR3 runs 15 residues. Germline trimming cut 1 base from V and 7 bases from J; bases unmatched to any gene: 10. As DNA, the CDR3 is TGCAGTGCTAGAGGGCGGACAGGGGCCCGGGGGACCCAGTACTTC. It translates to CSARGRTGARGTQYF.

V and J are TRBV3-1 and TRBJ2-7, with D unresolved. Germline V gene lookup returns CDR1 LGHDT and CDR2 YNNKEL (reference sequence). The CDR3 length is 14 residues. V lost 3 bases and J 5 bases, leaving 14 bases between the germline ends. The CDR3 loop is CASSQMTGSDEQYF. CDR3 coding DNA: TGTGCCAGCAGCCAGATGACTGGCTCGGACGAGCAGTACTTC.

The gene calls are TRBV3-1 and TRBJ2-7; 10 nucleotides align to TRBD2. V trimming: 4 bases; J trimming: 3 bases; junction bases outside the gene matches: 9. Germline-derived CDR1 and CDR2 are LGHDT and YNNKEL (reference sequence). The CDR3 has 16 residues. The CDR3 sequence is CASSPGLAGALYEQYF. As DNA, the CDR3 is TGTGCCAGCAGCCCGGGTCTAGCGGGGGCGCTCTACGAGCAGTACTTC.

This chain links TRBV20-1 with TRBJ1-1; D uncertain. The CDR3 is made up of 13 amino acids. CDR1 is DFQATT, CDR2 SNEGSKA, per germline (reference sequence). Deletions cut 1 base from V and 9 bases from J, with 15 bases between. DNA of the CDR3: TGCAGTGCTAGAGTCCCTACGGCCCTCCAAGCTTTCTTT. It yields the protein CSARVPTALQAFF.

This clonotype is a singleton in its sample. CDR3 residues: CASSPDPADQPQHF. CDR3 coding DNA: TGTGCCAGCAGCCCGGACCCCGCGGACCAGCCCCAGCATTTT. This rearrangement joins TRBV9 to TRBJ1-5, with D hard to call. V was shortened by 4 bases and J by 7 bases, with 15 bases between the two germline ends. From germline, CDR1 is SGDLS and CDR2 YYNGEE. This CDR3 spans 14 amino acids.

CDR3: CASSPPTGGFYGYTF. DNA for the CDR3: TGTGCCAGTAGCCCCCCAACAGGGGGCTTCTATGGCTACACCTTC. The chain joins TRBV19 to TRBJ1-2, with 9 bases identical to TRBD1. This CDR3 has 15 amino acids. After removal of 6 bases from V and 4 bases from J, the junction contained 9 bases not matched to a gene. CDR1 LNHDA and CDR2 SQIVND come from the germline V gene (reference sequence).

The V call is TRBV20-1, the J call TRBJ2-5; 10 nucleotides match TRBD2. Trimming removed 3 bases from V and 7 bases from J; junction bases left unmatched: 14. Germline CDR1 and CDR2: DFQATT and SNEGSKA (reference sequence). The CDR3 totals 16 residues. This CDR3 is CSARLAGDLPTGTQYF. CDR3 nucleotide sequence: TGCAGTGCTAGGCTAGCGGGGGACCTCCCGACCGGGACCCAGTACTTC.

The chain links TRBV5-1 to TRBJ2-1; no firm D call. Germline values: CDR1 SGHRS, CDR2 YFSETQ. The CDR3 runs 13 residues. V was pared by 0 bases and J by 8 bases, with 9 bases between. In DNA form, the CDR3 reads TGCGCCAGCAGCTTGGGGGTAGAGGATGAGCAGTTCTTC. This gives the protein CASSLGVEDEQFF.

The chain has TRBV7-2 and TRBJ1-2; D gene ambiguous. The CDR3 runs to 12 residues. Trimming pared 1 base from V and 7 bases from J, leaving 7 bases between. Germline V gives CDR1 SGHTA, CDR2 FQGNSA. DNA of the CDR3: TGTGCCAGCAGCTTAGAGGGCTTTGGCTACACCTTC. It translates to CASSLEGFGYTF.

V is TRBV18 and J is TRBJ2-3; 10 bases fit TRBD1. Germline V gives CDR1 KGHSH, CDR2 LQKENI. The J segment lost 9 bases and the V segment lost 3 bases, leaving 6 bases of the junction unmatched. The CDR3 covers 14 residues. This CDR3 is CASSPGQGGRTQYF. Written as DNA, the CDR3 is TGTGCCAGCTCACCCGGACAGGGGGGTAGAACGCAGTATTTT.

J is TRBJ1-1 and V is TRBV3-1; D unresolved. The CDR3 sequence is 14 residues long. Germline V CDR1 and CDR2: LGHDT, YNNKEL (reference sequence). V was trimmed by 3 bases and J by 3 bases, leaving 11 bases between them. The CDR3 nucleotides are TGTGCCAGCAGCCATTGGACGACTCACACTGAAGCTTTCTTT. Residues: CASSHWTTHTEAFF. Full variable domain (remainder filled in from reference TRBV3-1 and TRBJ1-1): DTAVSQTPKYLVTQMGNDKSIKCEQNLGHDTMYWYKQDSKKFLKIMFSYNNKELIINETVPNRFSPKSPDKAHLNLHINSLELGDSAVYFCASSHWTTHTEAFFGQGTRLTVV.

The rearrangement uses TRBV2 and TRBJ2-6; D gene uncertain. The CDR3 is 13 residues long. V dropped 4 bases and J dropped 0 bases, with 1 base sitting between them. Germline CDR1 is SNHLY and CDR2 is FYNNEI. Here the CDR3 DNA reads TGTGCCAGCAGTGCCTCTGGGGCCAACGTCCTGACTTTC. This gives the protein CASSASGANVLTF.

This chain connects TRBV29-1 to TRBJ2-1, with 15 bases lining up with TRBD2. The germline V gene has CDR1 SQVTM and CDR2 ANQGSEA. CDR3 length: 16 amino acids. V shed 6 bases, J shed 4 bases, and the junction held 7 bases outside the gene matches. The CDR3 region has the DNA TGCAGCGTCGCCTCCGGGACTAGCGGGGGGTACAATGAGCAGTTCTTC. It specifies CSVASGTSGGYNEQFF.

This chain links TRBV7-2 with TRBJ2-3, with TRBD2 identical over 10 bases. Germline CDR1 is SGHTA and CDR2 is FQGNSA. V was pared by 0 bases and J by 1 base, with 4 bases of the junction left unmatched. The CDR3 is made up of 17 amino acids. For the CDR3, the DNA is TGTGCCAGCAGCTTAGCGCGTACTAGCGGGGGCACAGATACGCAGTATTTT. Its translation is CASSLARTSGGTDTQYF.

This chain connects TRBV7-2 to TRBJ1-2, with D uncertain. CDR3 length: 12 residues. Deletions cut 5 bases from V and 10 bases from J, with 14 bases between. Germline CDR1 SGHTA, CDR2 FQGNSA. CDR3 protein: CASSLYNRDYTF. CDR3 sequence (DNA): TGTGCCAGCAGCCTGTACAACCGGGACTACACCTTC.

This clonotype was seen more than once but under ten times. The rearrangement uses TRBV9 and TRBJ2-7; D unclear. Between the trimmed V and J ends, which lost 0 bases and 3 bases, there was a span of 13 bases. The CDR3 has 15 residues. Germline loops: CDR1 SGDLS, CDR2 YYNGEE. CDR3 sequence reads: CASSVDEGFDYEQYF. CDR3 bases: TGTGCCAGCAGCGTAGACGAAGGGTTCGACTACGAGCAGTACTTC.

The genes are TRBV5-1 and TRBJ1-5, with TRBD1 matching 7 bases. Trimming at V came to 0 bases and at J to 0 bases, leaving 6 bases not matched to a gene. This CDR3 is 17 amino acids long. Germline V CDR1 and CDR2: SGHRS, YFSETQ. CDR3 sequence reads: CASSLGTGTDSNQPQHF. CDR3 DNA: TGCGCCAGCAGCTTGGGTACCGGGACAGATAGCAATCAGCCCCAGCATTTT.

The chain joins TRBV7-2 to TRBJ1-1, with a weak D call TRBD1 (6 bases). The ends were cut back, 4 bases at V and 2 bases at J, with 11 bases in the middle. Germline loops: CDR1 SGHTA, CDR2 FQGNSA. This CDR3 spans 14 amino acids. Written as DNA, the CDR3 is TGTGCCAGCAGCTACAGGGCAGTCAACACTGAAGCTTTCTTT. Translated: CASSYRAVNTEAFF.

This clonotype was found once. V gene TRBV5-6 combines with J gene TRBJ2-7; D is tentatively TRBD1 or TRBD2 (5 bases each). Between the trimmed V and J ends, which lost 2 bases and 2 bases, there was a span of 11 bases. Germline V CDR1 and CDR2: SGHDT, YYEEEE. This CDR3 has 14 residues. CDR3 protein: CASSFGTDPYEQYF. In DNA form, the CDR3 reads TGTGCCAGCAGCTTCGGGACGGATCCCTACGAGCAGTACTTC.